These 26 T cell receptor beta chains were sequenced from one sample in a study of identical twins. TCRdb re-called the 5' RACE reads with MiXCR, one entry per CDR3 protein. Of 570,000 or so distinct CDR3 sequences in the sample, around a tenth were seen once. The data were also submitted as part of a second study, on yellow fever vaccine responses in identical twins.

The source material was PBMCs. These receptors were obtained from a young woman in good health.

This clonotype came up a few times. The chain joins TRBV7-8 to TRBJ2-3; 13 bases map to TRBD2. The CDR3 has 20 residues. V dropped 4 bases and J dropped 2; count of bases not matched to a gene: 15. The germline V gene encodes CDR1 SGHVS and CDR2 FQNEAQ. CDR3 amino acids: CASSYIERLAGGSNTDTQYF. The DNA for the CDR3 is TGTGCCAGCAGCTACATCGAACGACTAGCGGGGGGCTCCAACACAGATACGCAGTATTTT.

The CDR3 is CATSGHRGWELFF. DNA of the CDR3: TGTGCCACCAGTGGGCACAGGGGCTGGGAGCTGTTTTTT. The chain is built from TRBV24-1 and TRBJ2-2; TRBD1 matches at 7 bases. Germline CDR1 reads KGHDR; CDR2 reads SFDVKD. Unmatched junction bases numbered 5, after V lost 5 bases and J lost 9 bases. The CDR3 consists of 13 residues.

This clonotype was observed a handful of times. The chain carries TRBV6-6 and TRBJ1-1, with 8 bases lining up with TRBD1. Germline loops: CDR1 MNHNY, CDR2 SVGAGI (reference sequence). The CDR3 extends over 13 amino acids. J was trimmed by 6 bases and V by 6 bases; bases with no gene match: 6. CDR3 sequence (DNA): TGTGCCAGCAGCCGCCCGGGACAGGCTGAAGCTTTCTTT. Translating it yields CASSRPGQAEAFF.

Many counts were recorded for this clonotype. The rearrangement links TRBV29-1 to TRBJ2-7; TRBD2 matches at 8 bases. Germline CDR1 and CDR2: SQVTM and ANQGSEA. V shed 6 bases, J shed 0 bases, and the junction held 7 bases outside the gene matches. The CDR3 contains 14 residues. CDR3 sequence reads: CSVPAGLGSYEQYF. The CDR3 DNA reads as TGCAGCGTCCCTGCGGGACTAGGCTCCTACGAGCAGTACTTC.

CDR3 residues: CASSPLGTRLALTDTQYF. The CDR3 nucleotides are TGTGCCAGCAGTCCTTTAGGTACTAGACTTGCCCTCACAGATACGCAGTATTTT. The gene calls are TRBV28 and TRBJ2-3; D possibly corresponds to TRBD2 (5 bases). This CDR3 contains 18 residues. The germline gives CDR1 MDHEN, CDR2 SYDVKM. V lost 5 bases to trimming and J lost 2 bases, with 23 bases between them.

V gene TRBV6-5 combines with J gene TRBJ2-4; unclear D gene. This CDR3 spans 17 amino acids. Trimming took off 3 bases at V and 4 bases at J, with 19 bases between the two ends. Germline V gene sequence: CDR1 MNHEY, CDR2 SVGAGI. The CDR3 region is CASSYSATRQEKNIQYF. The CDR3, as DNA: TGTGCCAGCAGTTATTCAGCGACCCGCCAGGAAAAAAACATTCAGTACTTC.

This clonotype was picked up many times. This chain connects TRBV29-1 to TRBJ2-5; the D is unclear. In germline, CDR1 is SQVTM, CDR2 ANQGSEA. V was shortened by 5 bases and J by 4 bases, with 14 bases between the two germline ends. The CDR3 consists of 13 residues. CDR3: CSVRSHSAETQYF. In nucleotides, the CDR3 is TGCAGCGTTAGATCGCACAGTGCAGAGACCCAGTACTTC.

There are many counts of this clonotype. The chain has TRBV24-1 and TRBJ2-2; 7 positions match TRBD2. The CDR3 runs 17 residues. Germline assignment: CDR1 KGHDR and CDR2 SFDVKD. J gave up 4 bases and V 5 bases, and 12 bases lay outside the gene matches. The CDR3 bases are TGTGCCACCAGTGGGGGCCTAGCGGCAAGCAGCACCGGGGAGCTGTTTTTT. This codes for CATSGGLAASSTGELFF.

This clonotype was observed a handful of times. The chain combines TRBV5-1 with TRBJ2-7; 11 bases fit TRBD2. The V and J ends lost 4 bases and 5 bases, in that order; junction bases with no gene match: 5. CDR1 is SGHRS and CDR2 is YFSETQ in the germline V gene. CDR3 length: 14 amino acids. The CDR3 DNA is TGCGCCAGCAGCAGAGCACTAGCGGGAGACGAGCAGTACTTC. Residues: CASSRALAGDEQYF.

This clonotype was seen ten or more times. The chain links TRBV28 to TRBJ2-3, with a weak D call TRBD2 (6 bases). The CDR3 contains 15 residues. V dropped 5 bases and J dropped 4 bases, with 16 bases sitting between them. CDR1 and CDR2 from the germline V gene are MDHEN and SYDVKM. CDR3 sequence (DNA): TGTGCCAGCAGTACGGGAGTCTTGGGGGCAGATACGCAGTATTTT. This gives the protein CASSTGVLGADTQYF.

This clonotype came up a few times. The chain recombines TRBV7-9 with TRBJ2-7; no clear D gene. V lost 6 bases and J 2 bases, leaving 20 bases between the germline ends. The CDR3 consists of 16 residues. Per germline, CDR1 SEHNR and CDR2 FQNEAQ (reference sequence). The DNA for the CDR3 is TGTGCCAGCAGTTTATCGCGGCAGGACCTTACCTACGAGCAGTACTTC. Residues: CASSLSRQDLTYEQYF.

In its sample, this clonotype was seen many times. An end of the junction does not agree with germline; a read error may underlie this. The chain is built from TRBV20-1 and TRBJ2-4; TRBD1 matches 10 bases. The CDR3 runs 13 residues. The germline V gene encodes CDR1 DFQATT and CDR2 SNEGSKA (reference sequence). CDR3 DNA sequence: TGCAGTGCCCGGACAGGGGGGAAAATCATTCAGTACTTC. Protein: CSARTGGKIIQYF.

This clonotype appeared many times. V is TRBV12-3 or TRBV12-4 and J is TRBJ1-5; no firm D call. The CDR3 runs 14 residues. V lost 6 bases to trimming and J lost 2 bases, with 11 bases between them. The CDR3 region has the DNA TGTGCCAGCAGCCGGGATGGGGGCAATCAGCCCCAGCATTTT. Protein sequence: CASSRDGGNQPQHF.

The CDR3 DNA sequence: TGCGCCAGCAGCCCGGGACTTTCGAACACTGAAGCTTTCTTT. This encodes CASSPGLSNTEAFF. The J gene is TRBJ1-1, the V gene TRBV4-3; D might be TRBD1 (5 bases). The CDR3 has 14 residues. Trimming stripped 4 bases from V and 1 base from J, with 10 bases between. Germline V lookup: CDR1 LGHNA, CDR2 YSLEER.

This clonotype showed up just a few times. The chain links TRBV4-2 to TRBJ2-7; TRBD2 matches 14 bases. The germline CDR1 and CDR2 sequences are LGHNA and YNFKEQ. This CDR3 spans 18 amino acids. V gave up 2 bases and J gave up 2 bases; unmatched junction bases: 8. CDR3 protein: CASSQLGLAGGITYEQYF. Here the CDR3 DNA reads TGTGCCAGCAGCCAACTCGGACTAGCGGGAGGTATTACCTACGAGCAGTACTTC.

In this sample, this clonotype turned up many times. This sequence joins TRBV7-3 and TRBJ2-3; D is possibly TRBD2 (5 bases). This CDR3 is 16 amino acids long. The germline V gene has CDR1 SGHTA and CDR2 FQGTGA. Trimming removed 4 bases at V and 0 bases at J, with 14 bases between. CDR3 in amino acids: CASSSRTGTSTDTQYF. DNA for the CDR3: TGTGCCAGCAGCTCACGGACTGGAACGAGCACAGATACGCAGTATTTT.

This clonotype was seen only a few times. This rearrangement joins TRBV5-1 to TRBJ2-2; 8 bases align to TRBD1. Per the germline V gene, CDR1 is SGHRS and CDR2 is YFSETQ. This CDR3 region has 13 residues. The junction had 4 bases not matched to a gene; V was cut back by 6 bases and J by 6 bases. CDR3 region: CASTDRVAGELFF. The CDR3 DNA sequence: TGCGCCAGCACGGACAGGGTAGCCGGGGAGCTGTTTTTT.

To note about this clonotype: One junction end does not reproduce the germline sequence, and a read error may be involved. The CDR3 DNA reads TGTGTCAGCAGCCAATCGGTGGGGGGCAGAAGCGAGCAGTACTTC. It is translated as CVSSQSVGGRSEQYF. This chain joins TRBV12-3 or TRBV12-4 and TRBJ2-7, with D perhaps assigned TRBD1 or TRBD2 (6 bases each). The CDR3 is made up of 15 amino acids.

This clonotype appeared many times. The chain combines TRBV3-1 with TRBJ2-7; maybe TRBD1 (5 bases). The V end was cut by 1 base, the J end by 0 bases, with 7 bases between. The length of the CDR3 is 14 residues. Looked up from germline, CDR1 is LGHDT and CDR2 is YNNKEL (reference sequence). The CDR3 loop is CASSQAGNSYEQYF. The DNA for the CDR3 is TGTGCCAGCAGCCAAGCAGGGAACTCCTACGAGCAGTACTTC.

The sample holds a few counts of this clonotype. The V gene is TRBV27, the J gene TRBJ2-7; D is tentatively TRBD1 or TRBD2 (7 bases each). Per germline, CDR1 MNHEY and CDR2 SMNVEV (reference sequence). The CDR3 sequence is 15 residues long. Trimming cost V 5 bases and J 3 bases, with 17 bases left between them. The CDR3 region has the DNA TGTGCCAGCAGTCCCCGCAGGGGGGGGATCTACGAGCAGTACTTC. Amino acid sequence: CASSPRRGGIYEQYF.

This rearrangement joins TRBV24-1 to TRBJ2-3; 11 bases fit TRBD2. Per germline, CDR1 KGHDR and CDR2 SFDVKD. V gave up 2 bases and J gave up 1 base; unmatched junction bases: 10. The length of the CDR3 is 19 residues. CDR3 sequence reads: CATSDSRTSGLLGTDTQYF. CDR3 bases: TGTGCCACCAGTGATTCTCGGACTAGCGGGCTTCTCGGCACAGATACGCAGTATTTT.

This clonotype came up a few times. The chain joins TRBV12-5 to TRBJ2-7; TRBD1 agrees at 7 bases. The CDR3 contains 13 residues. CDR1 and CDR2 from the germline V gene are LGHNT and FRNRAP. Trimming cost V 0 bases and J 6 bases; bases outside gene matches: 2. The CDR3 reads CASGLVSGGEQYF. The DNA for the CDR3 is TGTGCTAGTGGTTTGGTGTCAGGGGGCGAGCAGTACTTC.

This clonotype was picked up a small number of times. The chain joins TRBV25-1 to TRBJ2-2; possibly TRBD1 for D (5 bases). The CDR3 contains 15 residues. Germline-derived CDR1 and CDR2 are MGHDK and SYGVNS. With 7 bases removed from V and 2 bases from J, the gap between germline ends came to 14 bases. This CDR3 is CASTSSRVNTGELFF. CDR3 DNA: TGTGCCAGCACTAGTAGCAGGGTTAACACCGGGGAGCTGTTTTTT.

The chain carries TRBV20-1 and TRBJ2-1; TRBD2 matches at 8 bases. Germline V lookup: CDR1 DFQATT, CDR2 SNEGSKA (reference sequence). The CDR3 spans 13 residues. V was clipped by 0 bases and J by 7 bases; unmatched bases: 2. The CDR3 spells CSARDSGTNEQFF. CDR3 nucleotide sequence: TGCAGTGCTAGAGATAGCGGGACGAATGAGCAGTTCTTC.

This clonotype has just a few counts. The chain uses TRBV7-2 and TRBJ2-2, with a tentative D call TRBD2 (7 bases). Germline CDR1 SGHTA, CDR2 FQGNSA. Trimming shortened V by 3 bases and J by 7 bases, and 12 bases separated the two germline ends. CDR3 length equals 14 residues. The CDR3 nucleotides are TGTGCCAGCAGCTTCGCGGGGGCCAACGGGGAGCTGTTTTTT. It is translated as CASSFAGANGELFF.

There are many counts of this clonotype. One junction end does not reproduce the germline sequence, and a read error may be involved. The chain joins TRBV5-1 to TRBJ2-5, with 10 positions matching TRBD2. The CDR3 sequence is 15 residues long. Germline loops: CDR1 SGHRS, CDR2 YFSETQ. In DNA, the CDR3 is TGTGCCAGCAGCTTAGTAGCGGGGGGTCGAGAGACCCAGTACTTC. This encodes CASSLVAGGRETQYF.